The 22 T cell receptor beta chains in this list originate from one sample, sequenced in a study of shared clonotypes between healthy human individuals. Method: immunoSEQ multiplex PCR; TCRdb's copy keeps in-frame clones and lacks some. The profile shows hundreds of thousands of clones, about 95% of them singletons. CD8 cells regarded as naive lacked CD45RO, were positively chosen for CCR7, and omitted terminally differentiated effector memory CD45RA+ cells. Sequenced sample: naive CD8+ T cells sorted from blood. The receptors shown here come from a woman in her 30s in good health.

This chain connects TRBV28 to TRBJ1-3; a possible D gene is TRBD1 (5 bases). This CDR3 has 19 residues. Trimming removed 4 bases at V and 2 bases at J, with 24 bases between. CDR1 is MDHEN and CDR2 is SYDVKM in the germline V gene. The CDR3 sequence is CASSSYRSLLVGPGNTIYF. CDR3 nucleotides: TGTGCCAGCAGTTCTTACCGCTCTCTCCTTGTGGGGCCTGGAAACACCATATATTTT.

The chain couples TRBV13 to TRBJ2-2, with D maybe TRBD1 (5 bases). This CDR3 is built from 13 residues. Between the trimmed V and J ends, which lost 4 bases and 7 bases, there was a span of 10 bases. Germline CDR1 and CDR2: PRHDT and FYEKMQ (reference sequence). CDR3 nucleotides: TGTGCCAGCAGCTCCAAGCAGGGCGGGGAGCTGTTTTTT. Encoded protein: CASSSKQGGELFF.

This CDR3 is CASSHSLGGSYEQYF. Here the CDR3 DNA reads TGCGCCAGCAGCCACTCCCTGGGAGGGTCCTACGAGCAGTACTTC. The chain recombines TRBV4-1 with TRBJ2-7; TRBD2 matches at 7 bases. Trimming cost V 3 bases and J 1 base; bases outside gene matches: 6. Germline V gives CDR1 MGHRA, CDR2 YSYEKL. The CDR3 loop spans 15 amino acids.

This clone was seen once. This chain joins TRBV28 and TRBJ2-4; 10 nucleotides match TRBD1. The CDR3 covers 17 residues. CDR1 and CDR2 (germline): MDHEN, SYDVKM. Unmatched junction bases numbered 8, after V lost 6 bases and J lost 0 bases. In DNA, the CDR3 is TGTGCCAGCAGGAACCCCGGACAGGGGGAAGCCAAAAACATTCAGTACTTC. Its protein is CASRNPGQGEAKNIQYF.

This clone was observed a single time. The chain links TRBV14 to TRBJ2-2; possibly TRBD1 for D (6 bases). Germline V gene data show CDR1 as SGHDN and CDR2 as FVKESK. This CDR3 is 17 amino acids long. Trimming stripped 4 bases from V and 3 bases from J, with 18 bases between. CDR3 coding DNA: TGTGCCAGCAGCCCCTACCGGGCAGGGGTCTACACCGGGGAGCTGTTTTTT. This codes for CASSPYRAGVYTGELFF.

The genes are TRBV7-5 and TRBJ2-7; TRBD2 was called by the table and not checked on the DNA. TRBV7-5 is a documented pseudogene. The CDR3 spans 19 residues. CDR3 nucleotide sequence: TGTGTCAGAAGGATTGCCGGGACTAGCGGGAGGGGGGAATTTATAGAGCAGTACTTC. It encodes CVRRIAGTSGRGEFIEQYF.

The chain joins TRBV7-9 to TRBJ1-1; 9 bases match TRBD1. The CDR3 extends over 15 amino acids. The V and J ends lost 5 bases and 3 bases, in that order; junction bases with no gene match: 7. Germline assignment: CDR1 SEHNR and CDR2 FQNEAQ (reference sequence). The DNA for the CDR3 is TGTGCCAGCAGCCCCGGACAGGGGCTGGACACTGAAGCTTTCTTT. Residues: CASSPGQGLDTEAFF.

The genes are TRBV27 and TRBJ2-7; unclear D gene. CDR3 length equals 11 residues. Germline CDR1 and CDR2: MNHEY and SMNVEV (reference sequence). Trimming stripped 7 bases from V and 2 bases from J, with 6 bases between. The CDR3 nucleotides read TGTGCCAGCACTCGGGCCTACGAGCAGTACTTC. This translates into CASTRAYEQYF.

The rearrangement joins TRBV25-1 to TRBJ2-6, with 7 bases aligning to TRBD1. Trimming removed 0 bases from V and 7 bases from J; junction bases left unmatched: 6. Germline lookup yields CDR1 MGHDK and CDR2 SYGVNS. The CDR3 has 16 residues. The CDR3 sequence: CASSEYEHRGANVLTF. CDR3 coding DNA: TGTGCCAGCAGTGAATACGAGCACAGGGGAGCCAACGTCCTGACTTTC. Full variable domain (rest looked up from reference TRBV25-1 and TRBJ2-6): EADIYQTPRYLVIGTGKKITLECSQTMGHDKMYWYQQDPGMELHLIHYSYGVNSTEKGDLSSESTVSRIRTEHFPLTLESARPSHTSQYLCASSEYEHRGANVLTFGAGSRLTVL.

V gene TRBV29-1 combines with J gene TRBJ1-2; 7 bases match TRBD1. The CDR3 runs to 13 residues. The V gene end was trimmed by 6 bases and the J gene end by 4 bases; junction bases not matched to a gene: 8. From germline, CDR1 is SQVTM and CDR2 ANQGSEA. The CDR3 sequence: CSVDRVGSYGYTF. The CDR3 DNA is TGCAGCGTAGACAGGGTCGGGTCCTATGGCTACACCTTC.

The CDR3: CASSLYSVGDGYTF. The DNA of the CDR3 is TGTGCCAGCAGCCTCTACAGCGTAGGCGATGGCTACACCTTC. The V gene is TRBV9, the J gene TRBJ1-2, with D hard to call. CDR1 SGDLS and CDR2 YYNGEE come from the germline V gene. Trimming cost V 4 bases and J 6 bases, with 16 bases left between them. The CDR3 consists of 14 residues.

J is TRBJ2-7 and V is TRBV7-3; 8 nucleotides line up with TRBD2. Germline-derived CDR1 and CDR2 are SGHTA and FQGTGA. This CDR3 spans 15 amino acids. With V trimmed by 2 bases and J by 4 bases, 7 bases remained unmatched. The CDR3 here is CASSLGGAGEYEQYF. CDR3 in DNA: TGTGCCAGCAGCTTAGGCGGAGCGGGAGAGTACGAGCAGTACTTC.

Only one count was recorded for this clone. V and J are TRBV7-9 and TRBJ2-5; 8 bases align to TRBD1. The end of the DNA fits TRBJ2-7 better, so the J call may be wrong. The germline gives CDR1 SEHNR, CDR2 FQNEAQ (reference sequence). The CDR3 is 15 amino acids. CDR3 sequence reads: CASSSFQGANYEQYF. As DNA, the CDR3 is TGTGCCAGCAGCTCCTTCCAGGGGGCTAACTACGAGCAGTACTTC.

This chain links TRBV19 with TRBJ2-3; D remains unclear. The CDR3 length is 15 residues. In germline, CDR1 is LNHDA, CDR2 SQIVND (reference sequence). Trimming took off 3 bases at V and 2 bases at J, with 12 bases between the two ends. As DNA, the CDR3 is TGTGCCAGTAGTATTTTGGGCACCCCCACAGATACGCAGTATTTT. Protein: CASSILGTPTDTQYF.

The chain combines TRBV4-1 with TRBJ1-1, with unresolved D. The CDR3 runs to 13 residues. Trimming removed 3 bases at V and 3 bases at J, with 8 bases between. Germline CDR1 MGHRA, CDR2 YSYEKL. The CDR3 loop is CASSHGPYTEAFF. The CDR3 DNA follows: TGCGCCAGCAGCCACGGGCCTTACACTGAAGCTTTCTTT.

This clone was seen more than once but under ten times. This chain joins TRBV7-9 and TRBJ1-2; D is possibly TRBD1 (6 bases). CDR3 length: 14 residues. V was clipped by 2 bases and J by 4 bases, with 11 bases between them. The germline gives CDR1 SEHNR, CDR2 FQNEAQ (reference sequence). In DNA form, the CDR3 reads TGTGCCAGCAGCTTAACGGACAGAATCTATGGCTACACCTTC. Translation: CASSLTDRIYGYTF. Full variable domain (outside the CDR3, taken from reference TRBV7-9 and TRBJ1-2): DTGVSQNPRHKITKRGQNVTFRCDPISEHNRLYWYRQTLGQGPEFLTYFQNEAQLEKSRLLSDRFSAERPKGSFSTLEIQRTEQGDSAMYLCASSLTDRIYGYTFGSGTRLTVV.

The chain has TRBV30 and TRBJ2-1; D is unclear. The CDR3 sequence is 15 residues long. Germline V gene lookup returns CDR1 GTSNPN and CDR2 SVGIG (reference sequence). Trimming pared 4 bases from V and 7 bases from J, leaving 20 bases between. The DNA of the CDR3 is TGTGCCTGGATCCCTCCCCCCGGGCTGGGTAATGAGCAGTTCTTC. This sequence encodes CAWIPPPGLGNEQFF.

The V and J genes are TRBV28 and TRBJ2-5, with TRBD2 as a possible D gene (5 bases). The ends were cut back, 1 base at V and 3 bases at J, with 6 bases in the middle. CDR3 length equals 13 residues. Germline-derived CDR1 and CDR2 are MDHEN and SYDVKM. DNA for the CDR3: TGTGCCAGCAGTTTATCACTAGAAGAGACCCAGTACTTC. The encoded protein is CASSLSLEETQYF.

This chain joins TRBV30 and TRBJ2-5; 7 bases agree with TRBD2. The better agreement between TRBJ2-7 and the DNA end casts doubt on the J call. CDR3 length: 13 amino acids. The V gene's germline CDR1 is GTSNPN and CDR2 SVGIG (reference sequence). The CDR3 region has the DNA TGTGCCTGGAGCGAGCGGGAACCCGCCGAGCAGTACTTC. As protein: CAWSEREPAEQYF.

The CDR3 nucleotides are TGTGCCAGCAGTCCCCCCCCGACTAGCGAGGACTACGAGCAGTACTTC. Protein product: CASSPPPTSEDYEQYF. V and J are TRBV27 and TRBJ2-7; TRBD2 matches at 8 bases. After removal of 5 bases from V and 3 bases from J, the junction contained 12 bases not matched to a gene. The CDR3 has 16 residues. Germline assignment: CDR1 MNHEY and CDR2 SMNVEV (reference sequence).

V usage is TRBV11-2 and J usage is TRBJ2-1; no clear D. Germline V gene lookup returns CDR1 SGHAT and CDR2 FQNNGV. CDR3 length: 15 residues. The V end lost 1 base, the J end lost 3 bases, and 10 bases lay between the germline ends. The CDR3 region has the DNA TGTGCCAGCAGCTTAGTTGAGGTTAACTACAATGAGCAGTTCTTC. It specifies CASSLVEVNYNEQFF.

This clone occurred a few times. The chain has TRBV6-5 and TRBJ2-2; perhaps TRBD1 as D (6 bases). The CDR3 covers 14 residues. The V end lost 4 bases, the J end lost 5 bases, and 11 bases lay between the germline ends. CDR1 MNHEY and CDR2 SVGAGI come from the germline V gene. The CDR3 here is CASSLYQGTGELFF. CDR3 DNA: TGTGCCAGCAGTTTATATCAGGGGACCGGGGAGCTGTTTTTT.